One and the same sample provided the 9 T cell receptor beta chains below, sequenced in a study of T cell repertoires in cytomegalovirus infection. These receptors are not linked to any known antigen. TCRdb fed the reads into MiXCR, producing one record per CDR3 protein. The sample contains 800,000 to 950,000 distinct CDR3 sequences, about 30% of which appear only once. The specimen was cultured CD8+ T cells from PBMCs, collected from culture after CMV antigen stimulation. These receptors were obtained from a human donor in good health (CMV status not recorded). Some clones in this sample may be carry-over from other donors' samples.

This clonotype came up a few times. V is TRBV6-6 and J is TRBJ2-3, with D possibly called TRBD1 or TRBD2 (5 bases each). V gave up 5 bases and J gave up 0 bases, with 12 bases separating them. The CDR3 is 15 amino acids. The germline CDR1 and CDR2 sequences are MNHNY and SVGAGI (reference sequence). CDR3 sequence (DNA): TGTGCCAGCAGTGACTATGGGGCTAGCACAGATACGCAGTATTTT. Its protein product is CASSDYGASTDTQYF.

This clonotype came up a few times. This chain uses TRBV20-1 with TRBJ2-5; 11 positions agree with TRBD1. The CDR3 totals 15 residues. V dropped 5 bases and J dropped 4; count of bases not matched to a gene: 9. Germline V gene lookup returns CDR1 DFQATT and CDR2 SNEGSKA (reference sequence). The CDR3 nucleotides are TGCAGTGCTGGCCGGGACAGGGGGTGGGGAGAGACCCAGTACTTC. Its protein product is CSAGRDRGWGETQYF.

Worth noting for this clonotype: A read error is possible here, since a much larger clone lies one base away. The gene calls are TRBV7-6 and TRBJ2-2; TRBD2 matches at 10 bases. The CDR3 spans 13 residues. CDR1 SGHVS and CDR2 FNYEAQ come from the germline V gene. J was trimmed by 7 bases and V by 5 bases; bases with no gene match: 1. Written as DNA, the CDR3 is TGTGCCAGCAGCACTAGCGGGGTCGGGGAGCTGTTTTTT. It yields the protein CASSTSGVGELFF.

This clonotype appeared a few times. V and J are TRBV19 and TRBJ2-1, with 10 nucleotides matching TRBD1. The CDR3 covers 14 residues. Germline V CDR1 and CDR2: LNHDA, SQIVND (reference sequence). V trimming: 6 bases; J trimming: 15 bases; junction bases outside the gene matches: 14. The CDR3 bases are TGTGCCAGTAGCCTTGGACAGGGGGTTGGATGGTCGTTCTTC. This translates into CASSLGQGVGWSFF.

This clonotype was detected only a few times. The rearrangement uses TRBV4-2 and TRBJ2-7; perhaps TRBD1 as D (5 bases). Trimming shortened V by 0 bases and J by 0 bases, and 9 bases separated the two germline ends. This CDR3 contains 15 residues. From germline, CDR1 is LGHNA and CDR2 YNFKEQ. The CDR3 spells CASSQEFDSSYEQYF. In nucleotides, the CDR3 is TGTGCCAGCAGCCAAGAATTTGACAGCTCCTACGAGCAGTACTTC.

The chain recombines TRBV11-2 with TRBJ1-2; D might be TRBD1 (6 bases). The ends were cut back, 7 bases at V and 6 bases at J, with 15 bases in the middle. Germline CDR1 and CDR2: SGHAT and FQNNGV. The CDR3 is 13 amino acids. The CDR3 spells CASTDGGPNGYTF. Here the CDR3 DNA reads TGTGCCAGCACCGACGGGGGGCCAAATGGCTACACCTTC.

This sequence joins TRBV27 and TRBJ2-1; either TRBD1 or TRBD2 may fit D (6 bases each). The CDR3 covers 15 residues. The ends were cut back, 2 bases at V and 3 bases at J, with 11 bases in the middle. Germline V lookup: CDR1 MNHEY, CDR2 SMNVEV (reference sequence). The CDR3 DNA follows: TGTGCCAGCAGTTTAGTCGGGGGCCTCTACAATGAGCAGTTCTTC. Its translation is CASSLVGGLYNEQFF.

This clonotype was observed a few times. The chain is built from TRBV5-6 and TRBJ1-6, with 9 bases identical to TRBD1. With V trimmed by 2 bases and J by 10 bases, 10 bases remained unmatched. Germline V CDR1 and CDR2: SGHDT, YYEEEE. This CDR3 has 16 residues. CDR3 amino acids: CASSLRQGGLWSPLHF. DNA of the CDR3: TGTGCCAGCAGCTTAAGACAGGGGGGTCTGTGGTCACCCCTCCACTTT.

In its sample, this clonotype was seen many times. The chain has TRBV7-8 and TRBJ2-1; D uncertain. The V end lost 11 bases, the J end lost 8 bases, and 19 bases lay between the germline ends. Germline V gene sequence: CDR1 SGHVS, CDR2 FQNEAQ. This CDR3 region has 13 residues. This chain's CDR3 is CAVQDVGFYEQFF. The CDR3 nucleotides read TGTGCCGTCCAGGACGTCGGTTTCTATGAGCAGTTCTTC.